This T cell receptor beta chain was identified in a study of metastatic and nonmetastatic thyroid tumors. Background on the study: Malignant and benign thyroid patients had repertoires compared in peripheral blood and tumor or nodule tissue. Study-wide findings and caveats: It was reportedly found that TCR beta diversity was significantly higher in malignant thyroid tumors than in benign nodules, a difference seen in both blood and tumor samples.

Thyroid surgery was performed in patients who had received no treatment beforehand. Original processing notes: Across clinicopathological groups, CDR3 differences served as the basis for building a distant-metastasis classifier for papillary thyroid cancer. With MiXCR, TCRdb reprocessed the PCR reads. The V and J calls and clone size come from TCRdb's table, not from the authors' own analysis. The sample carries roughly 59,000 clones, around 15% recorded once. CDR3 length: 11 amino acids. Germline V CDR1 and CDR2: KGHSH, LQKENI. V was shortened by 6 bases and J by 6 bases, with 7 bases between the two germline ends. This clone has a count of ten or more. The antigen is unknown.

The J gene is TRBJ2-3, the V gene TRBV18; D perhaps matches TRBD2 (6 bases). The source material was blood. This clonotype was sampled from a male donor with papillary thyroid cancer or a benign thyroid nodule (not recorded which). Some clones in this sample may be carry-over from other donors' samples. The CDR3 nucleotides are TGTGCCAGCTCCGGGAGTGATACGCAGTATTTT. Its protein product is CASSGSDTQYF.